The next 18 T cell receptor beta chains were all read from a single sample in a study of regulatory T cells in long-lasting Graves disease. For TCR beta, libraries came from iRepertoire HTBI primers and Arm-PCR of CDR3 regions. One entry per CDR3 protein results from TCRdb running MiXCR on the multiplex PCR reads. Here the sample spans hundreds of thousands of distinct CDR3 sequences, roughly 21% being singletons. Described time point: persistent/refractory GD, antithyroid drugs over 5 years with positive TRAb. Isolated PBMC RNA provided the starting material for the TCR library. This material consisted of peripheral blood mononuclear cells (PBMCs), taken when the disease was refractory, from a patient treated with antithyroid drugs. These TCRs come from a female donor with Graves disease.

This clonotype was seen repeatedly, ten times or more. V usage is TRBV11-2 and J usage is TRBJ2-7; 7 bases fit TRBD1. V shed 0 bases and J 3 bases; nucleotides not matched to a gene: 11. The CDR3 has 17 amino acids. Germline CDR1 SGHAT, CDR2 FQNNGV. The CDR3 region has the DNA TGTGCCAGCAGCTTAGATGCAGACAGGGTGTTCCTCTACGAGCAGTACTTC. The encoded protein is CASSLDADRVFLYEQYF.

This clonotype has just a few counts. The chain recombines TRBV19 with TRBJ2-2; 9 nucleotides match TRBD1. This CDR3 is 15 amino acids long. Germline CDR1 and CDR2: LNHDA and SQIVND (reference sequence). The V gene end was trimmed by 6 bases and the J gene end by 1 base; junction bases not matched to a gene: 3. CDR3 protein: CASSQGQGNTGELFF. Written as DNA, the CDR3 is TGTGCCAGTAGCCAGGGACAGGGGAACACCGGGGAGCTGTTTTTT.

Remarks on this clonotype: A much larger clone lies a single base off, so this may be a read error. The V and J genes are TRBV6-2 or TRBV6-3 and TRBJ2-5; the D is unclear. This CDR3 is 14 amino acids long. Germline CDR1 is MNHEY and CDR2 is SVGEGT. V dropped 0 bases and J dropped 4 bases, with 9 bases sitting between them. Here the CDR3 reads CASSYSSFRETQYF. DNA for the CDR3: TGTGCCAGCAGTTACTCGTCATTTCGAGAGACCCAGTACTTC.

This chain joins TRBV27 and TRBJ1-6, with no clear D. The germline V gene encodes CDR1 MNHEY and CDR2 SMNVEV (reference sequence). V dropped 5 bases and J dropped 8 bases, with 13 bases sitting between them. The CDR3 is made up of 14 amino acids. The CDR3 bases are TGTGCCAGCAGTCCAGCCACCACGCATTCACCCCTCCACTTT. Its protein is CASSPATTHSPLHF.

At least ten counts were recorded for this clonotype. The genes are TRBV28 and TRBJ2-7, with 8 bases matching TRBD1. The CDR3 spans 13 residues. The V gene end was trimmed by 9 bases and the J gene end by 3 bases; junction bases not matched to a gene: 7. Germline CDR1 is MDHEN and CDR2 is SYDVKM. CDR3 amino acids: CASRQGSHYEQYF. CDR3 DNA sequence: TGTGCCAGTCGACAGGGGTCCCACTACGAGCAGTACTTC.

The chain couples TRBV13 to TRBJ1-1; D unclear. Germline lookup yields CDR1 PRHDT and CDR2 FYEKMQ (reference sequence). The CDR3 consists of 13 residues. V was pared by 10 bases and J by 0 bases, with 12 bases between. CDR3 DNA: TGTGCCACCGGGAAAGGTATGAACACTGAAGCTTTCTTT. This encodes CATGKGMNTEAFF.

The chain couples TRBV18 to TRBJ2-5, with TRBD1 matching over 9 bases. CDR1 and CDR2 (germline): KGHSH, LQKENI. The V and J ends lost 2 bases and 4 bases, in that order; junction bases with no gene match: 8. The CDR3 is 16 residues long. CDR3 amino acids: CASSPFLTGGTETQYF. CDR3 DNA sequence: TGTGCCAGCTCACCATTCTTGACAGGGGGGACAGAGACCCAGTACTTC.

CDR3: CASSVGRADSNQPQHF. In DNA form, the CDR3 reads TGTGCCAGTAGTGTCGGACGGGCGGATAGCAATCAGCCCCAGCATTTT. This sequence joins TRBV19 and TRBJ1-5; D gene uncertain. Germline V CDR1 and CDR2: LNHDA, SQIVND (reference sequence). V was trimmed by 5 bases and J by 0 bases, leaving 14 bases between them. The CDR3 length is 16 residues.

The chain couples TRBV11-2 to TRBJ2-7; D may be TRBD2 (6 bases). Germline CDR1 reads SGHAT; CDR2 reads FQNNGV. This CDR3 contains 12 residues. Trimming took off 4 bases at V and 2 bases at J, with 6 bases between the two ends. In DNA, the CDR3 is TGTGCCAGCAGCTGGGGGGCCTACGAGCAGTACTTC. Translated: CASSWGAYEQYF.

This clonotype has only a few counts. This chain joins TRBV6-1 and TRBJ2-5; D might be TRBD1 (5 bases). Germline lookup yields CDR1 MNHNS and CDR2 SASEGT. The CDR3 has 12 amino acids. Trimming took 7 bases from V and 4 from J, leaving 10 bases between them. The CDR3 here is CASTPGSETQYF. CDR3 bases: TGTGCCAGCACCCCAGGGTCAGAGACCCAGTACTTC.

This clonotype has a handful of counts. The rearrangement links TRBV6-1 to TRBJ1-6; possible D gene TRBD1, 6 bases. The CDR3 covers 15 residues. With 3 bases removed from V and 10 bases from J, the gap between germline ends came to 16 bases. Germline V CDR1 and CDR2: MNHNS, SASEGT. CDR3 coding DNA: TGTGCCAGCAGTGACGAGGGGGGACCAAGGTCACCCCTCCACTTT. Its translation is CASSDEGGPRSPLHF.

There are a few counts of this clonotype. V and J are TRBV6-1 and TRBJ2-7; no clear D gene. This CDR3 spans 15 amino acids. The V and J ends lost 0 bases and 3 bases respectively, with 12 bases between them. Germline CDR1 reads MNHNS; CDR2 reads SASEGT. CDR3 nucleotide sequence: TGTGCCAGCAGTGAAGCGCTGGGCCGAGGCTACGAGCAGTACTTC. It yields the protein CASSEALGRGYEQYF.

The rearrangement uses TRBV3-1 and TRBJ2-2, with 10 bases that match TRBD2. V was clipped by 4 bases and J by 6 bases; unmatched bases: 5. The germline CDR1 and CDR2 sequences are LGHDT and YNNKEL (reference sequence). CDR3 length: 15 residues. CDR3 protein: CASSPSTSGAGELFF. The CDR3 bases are TGTGCCAGCAGCCCCTCCACTAGCGGGGCCGGGGAGCTGTTTTTT.

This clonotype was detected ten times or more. CDR3 loop: CASSLRGSKNIQYF. The CDR3 bases are TGTGCCAGCAGTTTACGAGGATCCAAAAACATTCAGTACTTC. V is TRBV28 and J is TRBJ2-4; D not resolved. The CDR3 length is 14 residues. Germline V gene lookup returns CDR1 MDHEN and CDR2 SYDVKM. The V end lost 2 bases, the J end lost 2 bases, and 7 bases lay between the germline ends.

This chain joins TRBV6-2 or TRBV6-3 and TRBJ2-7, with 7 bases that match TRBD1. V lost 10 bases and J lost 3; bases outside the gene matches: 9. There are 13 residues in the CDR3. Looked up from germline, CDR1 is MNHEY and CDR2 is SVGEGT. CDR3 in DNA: TGTGCCACCCTGACAGGGAGAAACTACGAGCAGTACTTC. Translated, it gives CATLTGRNYEQYF.

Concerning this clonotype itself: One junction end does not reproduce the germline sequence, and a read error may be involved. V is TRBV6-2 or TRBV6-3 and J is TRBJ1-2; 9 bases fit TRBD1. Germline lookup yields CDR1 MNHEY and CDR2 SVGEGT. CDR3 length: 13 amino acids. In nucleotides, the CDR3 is TGTGCCTGCAGTTACGGGACAGGGTATGGCTACACCTTC. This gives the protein CACSYGTGYGYTF.

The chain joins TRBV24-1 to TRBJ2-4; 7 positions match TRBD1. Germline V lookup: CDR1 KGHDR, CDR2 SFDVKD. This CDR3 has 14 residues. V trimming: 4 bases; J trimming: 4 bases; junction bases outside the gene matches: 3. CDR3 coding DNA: TGTGCCACCAGTGACCGGGACAGAAAAAACATTCAGTACTTC. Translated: CATSDRDRKNIQYF.

The CDR3 protein is CASSLEGLETQYF. The CDR3 DNA is TGCGCCAGCAGCTTGGAGGGTTTAGAGACCCAGTACTTC. The genes are TRBV5-1 and TRBJ2-5; D gene unclear. V lost 0 bases and J 4 bases, leaving 7 bases between the germline ends. The CDR3 runs 13 residues. CDR1 and CDR2 (germline): SGHRS, YFSETQ.